The source of this TCR beta chain is a study of technical replicates of blood from several donors. Profiling relied on immunoSEQ multiplex PCR, and the TCRdb table lists in-frame clones only, not all of them. The sample includes roughly 76,000 clones, roughly 94% seen only once; the top ten take approximately 0.25%. From germline, CDR1 is MNHNS and CDR2 SASEGT. This CDR3 comprises 14 residues. V trimming: 4 bases; J trimming: 6 bases; junction bases outside the gene matches: 8. The rearrangement joins TRBV6-1 to TRBJ1-2; 7 nucleotides agree with TRBD1. This receptor was obtained from a human donor in good health. Sequenced sample: T cells isolated from PBMCs. CDR3 DNA: TGTGCCAGCAGTGTAAACAGGGGAATTGATGGCTACACCTTC. This codes for CASSVNRGIDGYTF.